The sequence of this T cell receptor (beta chain) was determined in a study of tumor and adjacent non-tumor tissue in lung cancer. Study details: Stage I to III disease affected ten to eleven men and 5 women aged roughly 31 to 85. Approximately 4.2 million productive TCRbeta reads were obtained per sample on average.

Unmatched junction bases numbered 12, after V lost 7 bases and J lost 7 bases. The CDR3 length is 13 residues. Germline CDR1 and CDR2: SQVTM and ANQGSEA. As concerns this clonotype: As yet, its antigen is unknown.

Three rounds of nested PCR, following a modified ARM-PCR protocol, produced the TCRbeta library. TCRdb called the multiplex PCR reads again in MiXCR, with one record for every CDR3 protein. Here the sample spans fewer than 85,000 distinct CDR3 sequences, 55% to 85% being singletons. This sample's RNA came from whole unsorted tissue. Chemotherapy-naive patients with new lung cancer underwent thoracic surgery in China, August–late 2014. Broader study findings: Tumor repertoires had a smaller top 100 clone share than normal lung.

What was sequenced was lung tumor tissue. The sequence was collected from a man aged 55 to 70 with non-small cell lung cancer. This sequence joins TRBV29-1 and TRBJ1-1; TRBD1 matches at 7 bases. In nucleotides, the CDR3 is TGCAGCGGCTCGGCAGGGGGTGACATTGAAGCTTTCTTT. As protein: CSGSAGGDIEAFF.